This T cell receptor beta chain stems from a study of T-cell memory formation after mild COVID-19. Regarding the study as a whole: Contracting clones from day 15 to 85 showed balanced CD4/CD8; later expanders favored CD4+.

Points on this clonotype: Its antigen remains unidentified.

The CDR3 length is 13 residues. CDR1 SGHTA and CDR2 FQGNSA come from the germline V gene. V was shortened by 2 bases and J by 8 bases, with 13 bases between the two germline ends. TCRdb used MiXCR to reprocess the 5' RACE reads, holding one entry per CDR3 protein. The table shows 300,000 to 400,000 distinct CDR3 sequences, with about 15% occurring only once. The sequence derives from a man younger than 35 who had mild COVID-19 (a few samples of this study predate the infection). Cell type and time point are not known. The V and J genes are TRBV7-2 and TRBJ2-7; no clear D. Sequencing used PBMCs or a T cell subset sorted from them (not recorded which). CDR3 residues: CASSLLGYDKQYF. CDR3 bases: TGTGCCAGCAGCTTATTGGGGTACGACAAGCAGTACTTC.